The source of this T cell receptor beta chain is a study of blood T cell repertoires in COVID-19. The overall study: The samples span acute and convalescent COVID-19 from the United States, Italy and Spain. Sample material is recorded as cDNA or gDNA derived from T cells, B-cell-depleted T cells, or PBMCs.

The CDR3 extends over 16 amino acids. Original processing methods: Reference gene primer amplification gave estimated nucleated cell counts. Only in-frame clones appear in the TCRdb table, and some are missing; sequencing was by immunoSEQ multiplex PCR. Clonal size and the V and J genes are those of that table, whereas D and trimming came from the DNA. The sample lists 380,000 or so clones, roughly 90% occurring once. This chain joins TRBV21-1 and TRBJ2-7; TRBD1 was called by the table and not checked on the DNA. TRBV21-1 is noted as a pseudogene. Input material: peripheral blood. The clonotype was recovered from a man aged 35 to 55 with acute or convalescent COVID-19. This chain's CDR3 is CASSKARDRGSYEQYF. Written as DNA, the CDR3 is TGTGCCAGCAGCAAAGCCCGGGACAGGGGAAGCTACGAGCAGTACTTC.